These 10 T cell receptor beta chains came from one sample sequenced in a study of OX40 agonist ivuxolimab in advanced cancers. Libraries were prepared by immunoSEQ multiplex PCR; TCRdb keeps only in-frame clonotypes and omits some of them. Counted here are about 6,000 clones, 80% to 85% occurring once; the ten biggest clones make up under 30%. Specimen: CD4+ or CD8+ T cells sorted from blood, collected in a trial of the OX40 agonist ivuxolimab. All receptors derive from an adult with an advanced solid tumor such as melanoma, head and neck, liver or kidney cancer.

The gene calls are TRBV9 and TRBJ2-7; TRBD2 is a possible D gene (5 bases). From germline, CDR1 is SGDLS and CDR2 YYNGEE. V was trimmed by 3 bases and J by 6 bases, leaving 16 bases between them. The CDR3 totals 14 residues. CDR3 residues: CASSAVGGFAEQYF. The CDR3 region has the DNA TGTGCCAGCAGCGCCGTCGGAGGTTTCGCCGAGCAGTACTTC.

This clone qualifies as hyperexpanded (1% or more). The chain has TRBV28 and TRBJ1-2, with D uncertain. CDR1 MDHEN and CDR2 SYDVKM come from the germline V gene. CDR3 length: 15 residues. The V end was cut by 5 bases, the J end by 2 bases, with 15 bases between. CDR3 region: CASSPLEARNYGYTF. Here the CDR3 DNA reads TGTGCCAGCAGTCCTTTAGAGGCAAGAAACTATGGCTACACCTTC.

The gene calls are TRBV19 and TRBJ2-1, with 8 bases lining up with TRBD1. The germline V gene encodes CDR1 LNHDA and CDR2 SQIVND (reference sequence). The CDR3 consists of 16 residues. V shed 5 bases, J shed 4 bases, and the junction held 10 bases outside the gene matches. The chain's CDR3 is CASSPGQGNKYNEQFF. The DNA of the CDR3 is TGTGCCAGTAGTCCCGGACAGGGAAATAAGTACAATGAGCAGTTCTTC.

This clone has a handful of counts. The chain recombines TRBV6-5 with TRBJ1-4, with a tentative D call TRBD1 (5 bases). Trimming pared 4 bases from V and 0 bases from J, leaving 12 bases between. Germline assignment: CDR1 MNHEY and CDR2 SVGAGI. The CDR3 extends over 16 amino acids. This chain's CDR3 is CASSWSRGATNEKLFF. Written as DNA, the CDR3 is TGTGCCAGCAGTTGGTCTCGAGGGGCAACTAATGAAAAACTGTTTTTT.

A note on this clone: The sample holds other DNA sequences that translate to the same CDR3. The gene calls are TRBV4-1 and TRBJ2-7, with TRBD1 matching 11 bases. The length of the CDR3 is 14 residues. V shed 4 bases and J 3 bases; nucleotides not matched to a gene: 2. The germline V gene has CDR1 MGHRA and CDR2 YSYEKL. The CDR3 protein is CASSRGTGGYEQYF. In DNA form, the CDR3 reads TGCGCCAGCAGCCGTGGGACAGGGGGCTACGAGCAGTACTTC.

The chain combines TRBV27 with TRBJ1-2; 8 nucleotides align to TRBD1. The junction had 10 bases not matched to a gene; V was cut back by 6 bases and J by 4 bases. CDR3 length: 15 residues. CDR1 and CDR2 (germline): MNHEY, SMNVEV (reference sequence). The DNA of the CDR3 is TGTGCCAGCAGCTTACAGGGACAGGCGCCCTATGGCTACACCTTC. As protein: CASSLQGQAPYGYTF.

This chain uses TRBV11-2 with TRBJ1-4; D is unclear. From germline, CDR1 is SGHAT and CDR2 FQNNGV. The CDR3 extends over 15 amino acids. V was trimmed by 1 base and J by 3 bases, leaving 9 bases between them. The CDR3 DNA is TGTGCCAGCAGCTTAGTCCTCGCGGCTAATGAAAAACTGTTTTTT. This encodes CASSLVLAANEKLFF. The variable domain in full, completed from reference TRBV11-2 and TRBJ1-4, reads EAGVAQSPRYKIIEKRQSVAFWCNPISGHATLYWYQQILGQGPKLLIQFQNNGVVDDSQLPKDRFSAERLKGVDSTLKIQPAKLEDSAVYLCASSLVLAANEKLFFGSGTQLSVL.

The chain combines TRBV27 with TRBJ1-2, with D uncertain. The V gene lost 4 bases and the J gene lost 6 bases, with 18 bases spanning the gap. Germline CDR1 reads MNHEY; CDR2 reads SMNVEV (reference sequence). The CDR3 spans 15 residues. The CDR3 region is CASSSGGGGLNGYTF. The CDR3 nucleotides are TGTGCCAGCAGTTCGGGCGGTGGAGGGTTAAATGGCTACACCTTC.

The chain couples TRBV14 to TRBJ2-1; a weak D match, TRBD1 (5 bases). The CDR3 length is 13 residues. Trimming took off 4 bases at V and 4 bases at J, with 8 bases between the two ends. Germline assignment: CDR1 SGHDN and CDR2 FVKESK. The CDR3 here is CASSPRTYNEQFF. The CDR3 region has the DNA TGTGCCAGCAGCCCCCGGACATACAATGAGCAGTTCTTC.

This clone has just one count. The chain links TRBV19 to TRBJ2-7; TRBD2 matches 14 bases. V shed 5 bases, J shed 4 bases, and the junction held 7 bases outside the gene matches. Germline-derived CDR1 and CDR2 are LNHDA and SQIVND (reference sequence). This CDR3 is 16 amino acids long. The CDR3 coding sequence is TGTGCCAGTAGTCCAGGGACTAGCGGGAGCCTTTACGAGCAGTACTTC. It is translated as CASSPGTSGSLYEQYF. Full variable domain (remainder filled in from reference TRBV19 and TRBJ2-7): DGGITQSPKYLFRKEGQNVTLSCEQNLNHDAMYWYRQDPGQGLRLIYYSQIVNDFQKGDIAEGYSVSREKKESFPLTVTSAQKNPTAFYLCASSPGTSGSLYEQYFGPGTRLTVT.